A single sample gave rise to the 28 T cell receptor beta chains below, sequenced in a study of T-cell reconstitution after alpha-beta-depleted transplantation in children. Preparing the TCRbeta library involved the use of unique molecular identifiers. TCRdb processed the PCR reads anew with MiXCR; each CDR3 protein has one entry. The profile shows approximately 490,000 distinct CDR3 sequences, roughly a tenth of them singletons. The specimen was PBMCs, collected before TCRalphabeta/CD19-depleted stem cell transplant. These receptors were obtained from a child aged 2 to 10 with inherited bone marrow failure, due to receive a stem cell transplant.

This clonotype was observed at least ten times. V is TRBV5-1 and J is TRBJ2-1, with D unclear. CDR1 is SGHRS, CDR2 YFSETQ, per germline. This CDR3 comprises 14 residues. Trimming stripped 5 bases from V and 3 bases from J, with 12 bases between. The CDR3 protein is CASSYLEDYNEQFF. The CDR3 DNA follows: TGCGCCAGCAGTTATCTAGAGGACTACAATGAGCAGTTCTTC.

This clonotype was detected ten times or more. Germline and junction disagree at one end, which may indicate a read error. V and J are TRBV9 and TRBJ1-1; D might be TRBD1 (5 bases). Germline CDR1 reads SGDLS; CDR2 reads YYNGEE. There are 14 residues in the CDR3. CDR3 sequence reads: CASSADAGSAEAFF. CDR3 sequence (DNA): TGTGCTAGCAGCGCCGACGCAGGGTCTGCTGAAGCTTTCTTT.

In this sample, this clonotype turned up many times. The chain carries TRBV2 and TRBJ2-5; D not resolved. The CDR3 runs 13 residues. Germline CDR1 SNHLY, CDR2 FYNNEI. V was trimmed by 3 bases and J by 2 bases, leaving 7 bases between them. CDR3 sequence reads: CASSENNQETQYF. The CDR3 DNA is TGTGCCAGCAGTGAGAATAATCAAGAGACCCAGTACTTC.

This clonotype has more than one count but fewer than ten. The V gene is TRBV4-2, the J gene TRBJ2-3; 10 bases fit TRBD2. V lost 0 bases, J lost 6 bases, and 9 bases stayed unmatched. Germline CDR1 is LGHNA and CDR2 is YNFKEQ. The CDR3 length is 17 residues. The CDR3 nucleotides are TGTGCCAGCAGCCAAGATGTGCCTAGCGGGGGTATGGATACGCAGTATTTT. It is translated as CASSQDVPSGGMDTQYF.

On this clonotype: At one of its ends the junction is not consistent with the germline gene, which may arise from a read error. The chain combines TRBV6-6 with TRBJ1-4, with D hard to call. Germline V lookup: CDR1 MNHNY, CDR2 SVGAGI (reference sequence). CDR3 size: 11 residues. The CDR3, as DNA: TGTGCCAGCAGTTATCCCGGCCGATCAGTTTTT. It is translated as CASSYPGRSVF.

The rearrangement joins TRBV19 to TRBJ2-5, with 7 positions matching TRBD1. Trimming cost V 5 bases and J 2 bases; bases outside gene matches: 11. Germline loops: CDR1 LNHDA, CDR2 SQIVND (reference sequence). The CDR3 is made up of 16 amino acids. CDR3 bases: TGTGCCAGTAGTCCGATGGGACAGTCAGGACAAGAGACCCAGTACTTC. It encodes CASSPMGQSGQETQYF.

This clonotype was found many times. V usage is TRBV12-3 or TRBV12-4 and J usage is TRBJ1-5; no firm D call. Trimming left V 3 bases short and J 4 bases short, with 7 bases between. The CDR3 covers 13 residues. The CDR3, as DNA: TGTGCCAGCAGTTTTAGGGAGAATCAGCCCCAGCATTTT. Protein: CASSFRENQPQHF.

This clonotype was counted many times. The V and J genes are TRBV18 and TRBJ2-1; 9 nucleotides match TRBD1. CDR3 length: 15 residues. CDR1 is KGHSH, CDR2 LQKENI, per germline. Losses at the gene ends were 3 bases for V and 8 bases for J; bases not matched to a gene: 8. This CDR3 is CASSPAGQGNYEQFF. The CDR3 DNA sequence: TGTGCCAGCTCACCTGCGGGACAGGGTAACTATGAGCAGTTCTTC.

As regards this clonotype: Being one base from a much bigger clone, this may be a read error. No DNA is shown, since the ends of the CDR3 on it are uncertain; the CDR3 is the one TCRdb lists. The rearrangement joins TRBV7-2 to TRBJ1-2. The germline gives CDR1 SGHTA, CDR2 FQGNSA. The CDR3 is 16 amino acids long, termini counted. CDR3 amino acids: CASSSNSWAAGTGFTF.

This clonotype has ten or more counts. This chain links TRBV28 with TRBJ2-5, with D unresolved. Germline V gene data show CDR1 as MDHEN and CDR2 as SYDVKM. Trimming took off 2 bases at V and 10 bases at J, with 11 bases between the two ends. This CDR3 has 12 amino acids. CDR3 in DNA: TGTGCCAGCAGTTTACATCGAATGGGCCAGTACTTC. Translation: CASSLHRMGQYF.

In its sample, this clonotype was seen many times. This chain joins TRBV4-3 and TRBJ2-1; D could derive from TRBD1 or TRBD2 (5 bases each). V was clipped by 0 bases and J by 7 bases, with 22 bases between them. Looked up from germline, CDR1 is LGHNA and CDR2 is YSLEER. The CDR3 loop spans 18 amino acids. CDR3 in amino acids: CASSQDDRETRGGNEQFF. For the CDR3, the DNA is TGCGCCAGCAGCCAAGATGATAGGGAAACTAGGGGTGGGAATGAGCAGTTCTTC.

This chain connects TRBV28 to TRBJ1-1; TRBD1 is a possible D gene (5 bases). Germline loops: CDR1 MDHEN, CDR2 SYDVKM. CDR3 length equals 15 residues. The V gene lost 3 bases and the J gene lost 4 bases, with 15 bases spanning the gap. The CDR3 bases are TGTGCCAGCAGTTTCCTCAGGGTGTCGAGCACTGAAGCTTTCTTT. It translates to CASSFLRVSSTEAFF. Full variable domain (rest looked up from reference TRBV28 and TRBJ1-1): DVKVTQSSRYLVKRTGEKVFLECVQDMDHENMFWYRQDPGLGLRLIYFSYDVKMKEKGDIPEGYSVSREKKERFSLILESASTNQTSMYLCASSFLRVSSTEAFFGQGTRLTVV.

This clonotype was detected ten times or more. The chain joins TRBV29-1 to TRBJ2-5, with 9 bases matching TRBD1. J gave up 5 bases and V 0 bases, and 4 bases lay outside the gene matches. This CDR3 is built from 14 residues. Germline loops: CDR1 SQVTM, CDR2 ANQGSEA. The CDR3 here is CSVEDTGGSETQYF. The CDR3 region has the DNA TGCAGCGTTGAAGATACAGGGGGCTCGGAGACCCAGTACTTC.

At least ten counts were recorded for this clonotype. V usage is TRBV29-1 and J usage is TRBJ1-2; D gene uncertain. Germline V CDR1 and CDR2: SQVTM, ANQGSEA. V shed 5 bases and J shed 3 bases, with 16 bases lying between them. This CDR3 has 14 residues. CDR3 coding DNA: TGCAGCGTTCAACCCCCGAGGGTTGACTATGGCTACACCTTC. This sequence encodes CSVQPPRVDYGYTF.

This clonotype was seen repeatedly, ten times or more. The chain links TRBV20-1 to TRBJ2-1; 12 bases are a match to TRBD2. The CDR3 covers 15 residues. The junction had 5 bases not matched to a gene; V was cut back by 2 bases and J by 6 bases. Germline CDR1 and CDR2: DFQATT and SNEGSKA (reference sequence). The CDR3 bases are TGCAGTGCTAGACCTCTGGGACTAGCGGGCAATGAGCAGTTCTTC. The encoded protein is CSARPLGLAGNEQFF.

The sample holds many counts of this clonotype. This chain connects TRBV7-2 to TRBJ2-7; the D is unclear. The length of the CDR3 is 14 residues. Germline values: CDR1 SGHTA, CDR2 FQGNSA. The ends were cut back, 3 bases at V and 0 bases at J, with 9 bases in the middle. The CDR3 sequence is CASSFQQISYEQYF. CDR3 sequence (DNA): TGTGCCAGCAGCTTCCAACAGATCTCCTACGAGCAGTACTTC.

This clonotype was seen a handful of times. The V and J genes are TRBV5-1 and TRBJ2-2; the D is unclear. Trimming pared 3 bases from V and 1 base from J, leaving 7 bases between. The germline V gene encodes CDR1 SGHRS and CDR2 YFSETQ. This CDR3 is built from 14 residues. CDR3 bases: TGCGCCAGCAGCTCGGACGGGAACACCGGGGAGCTGTTTTTT. It translates to CASSSDGNTGELFF.

This clonotype was counted at least ten times. The gene calls are TRBV20-1 and TRBJ2-5; D is perhaps TRBD1 (6 bases). Germline-derived CDR1 and CDR2 are DFQATT and SNEGSKA (reference sequence). V was shortened by 1 base and J by 1 base, with 16 bases between the two germline ends. CDR3 length: 16 residues. Written as DNA, the CDR3 is TGCAGTGCTAGAGGAACCAGGGGCGGGTCCCAAGAGACCCAGTACTTC. Translating it yields CSARGTRGGSQETQYF.

This clonotype was observed at least ten times. The chain combines TRBV11-2 with TRBJ1-4; 7 positions match TRBD1. Germline loops: CDR1 SGHAT, CDR2 FQNNGV. CDR3 length equals 14 residues. J lost 1 base, V lost 5 bases, and 1 base had no gene match. For the CDR3, the DNA is TGTGCCAGCAGCAACAGGGGAACTAATGAAAAACTGTTTTTT. As protein: CASSNRGTNEKLFF.

A note on this clonotype: A much larger clone lies one base from this, so it may be a read error. A read error is likely, as this CDR3 ends without the conserved phenylalanine or tryptophan. This chain uses TRBV20-1 with TRBJ1-1, with 8 positions matching TRBD1. This CDR3 comprises 15 residues. Unmatched junction bases numbered 13, after V lost 6 bases and J lost 4 bases. Germline V lookup: CDR1 DFQATT, CDR2 SNEGSKA (reference sequence). CDR3 in DNA: TGCAGTGCCGAACCGGACAGGGATTGGGGCACTGAAGCTTTCTGT. It encodes CSAEPDRDWGTEAFC.

This clonotype was detected many times. V usage is TRBV7-2 and J usage is TRBJ2-3; TRBD2 matches 10 bases. The CDR3 totals 16 residues. Germline values: CDR1 SGHTA, CDR2 FQGNSA. J gave up 4 bases and V 4 bases, and 8 bases lay outside the gene matches. The CDR3 sequence: CASSSVTGTSADTQYF. In DNA, the CDR3 is TGTGCCAGCAGCTCCGTGACCGGGACTAGCGCAGATACGCAGTATTTT.

This rearrangement joins TRBV7-2 to TRBJ2-2; D possibly uses TRBD1 or TRBD2 (5 bases each). This CDR3 region has 16 residues. CDR1 and CDR2 (germline): SGHTA, FQGNSA. Between the trimmed V and J ends, which lost 1 base and 0 bases, there was a span of 9 bases. The CDR3 is CASSLGDRANTGELFF. The CDR3 coding sequence is TGTGCCAGCAGCTTAGGGGACCGCGCGAACACCGGGGAGCTGTTTTTT.

The sample holds many counts of this clonotype. DNA for the CDR3: TGTGCCAGCAGCTTAGATTTGCGGCCCCAGCATTTT. It is translated as CASSLDLRPQHF. The V call is TRBV7-8, the J call TRBJ1-5; D is ambiguous. Between the trimmed V and J ends, which lost 1 base and 9 bases, there was a span of 7 bases. The CDR3 runs to 12 residues. The germline V gene encodes CDR1 SGHVS and CDR2 FQNEAQ. The full variable domain, completed using reference TRBV7-8 and TRBJ1-5, is GAGVSQSPRYKVAKRGQDVALRCDPISGHVSLFWYQQALGQGPEFLTYFQNEAQLDKSGLPSDRFFAERPEGSVSTLKIQRTQQEDSAVYLCASSLDLRPQHFGDGTRLSIL.

This clonotype was detected many times. V and J are TRBV28 and TRBJ2-7; D unclear. Trimming removed 5 bases at V and 2 bases at J, with 16 bases between. Germline CDR1 MDHEN, CDR2 SYDVKM. This CDR3 has 15 amino acids. The CDR3 loop reads CASSLDLIGPYEQYF. CDR3 nucleotide sequence: TGTGCCAGCAGTCTTGACTTGATCGGGCCCTACGAGCAGTACTTC.

This clonotype showed up just a few times. This chain uses TRBV3-1 with TRBJ2-6; D is unresolved. V lost 3 bases, J lost 0 bases, and 9 bases lay in between. The CDR3 spans 16 residues. Germline V gene data show CDR1 as LGHDT and CDR2 as YNNKEL (reference sequence). Written as DNA, the CDR3 is TGTGCCAGCAGCCATGGACGCCCCTCTGGGGCCAACGTCCTGACTTTC. It translates to CASSHGRPSGANVLTF.

This clonotype has a count of ten or more. This chain connects TRBV19 to TRBJ2-1; TRBD2 aligns across 8 bases. Germline V gene sequence: CDR1 LNHDA, CDR2 SQIVND (reference sequence). This CDR3 is 15 amino acids long. V gave up 2 bases and J gave up 6 bases; unmatched junction bases: 6. The CDR3 region is CASSIIREGPNEQFF. The CDR3 DNA reads TGTGCCAGTAGTATAATCCGGGAGGGTCCCAATGAGCAGTTCTTC.

This clonotype has ten or more counts. This chain connects TRBV28 to TRBJ2-7; D is perhaps TRBD2 (6 bases). The germline CDR1 and CDR2 sequences are MDHEN and SYDVKM. The CDR3 totals 15 residues. V gave up 5 bases and J gave up 2 bases, with 16 bases separating them. Here the CDR3 reads CASSPSASAAYEQYF. The CDR3 DNA reads TGTGCCAGCAGTCCATCGGCTAGCGCAGCCTACGAGCAGTACTTC.

This clonotype occurred many times. The J gene is TRBJ2-1, the V gene TRBV3-1, with D perhaps TRBD2 (5 bases). Germline-derived CDR1 and CDR2 are LGHDT and YNNKEL (reference sequence). V was clipped by 3 bases and J by 8 bases, with 11 bases between them. CDR3 length: 13 amino acids. The CDR3 is CASSQIWEHEQFF. The CDR3 DNA sequence: TGTGCCAGCAGCCAGATTTGGGAGCATGAGCAGTTCTTC.